This TCR beta chain came from a study of T cell repertoires in cytomegalovirus infection. Study details: As its CMV epitopes, the study selected recently identified HLA-C-restricted and well-studied HLA-B-restricted targets. Based on public TCR beta signatures, there were indications of CMV infection and of a matching HLA type. Study-level points and caveats: Carriage of CMV together with the relevant HLA was identifiable through cumulative public TCR beta family frequency. The study found HLA-C-restricted CMV-specific TCR beta clonotypes dominating the ex vivo response.

This clonotype was seen more than once but under ten times. Antigen: not known. A single record per CDR3 protein comes from TCRdb applying MiXCR to the reads. The profile covers about half a million distinct CDR3 sequences, with more than 30% appearing a single time and roughly 17% taken by the ten largest. Source: cultured PBMCs, taken from culture after CMV antigen stimulation. The source of this sequence is a human donor in good health (CMV status not recorded). Some clones in this sample may be carry-over from other donors' samples.

CDR3 sequence: CASSLAQGPPYF. The CDR3 region has the DNA TGTGCCAGCAGTTTAGCGCAGGGGCCACCGTACTTC. The chain uses TRBV12-3 or TRBV12-4 and TRBJ2-4; D is perhaps TRBD1 (6 bases). The CDR3 has 12 amino acids. V was pared by 0 bases and J by 15 bases, with 12 bases between.